This is a list of T cell receptor beta chains from one sample in a study of blood T cell repertoires in COVID-19. Generated by immunoSEQ multiplex PCR, the TCRdb table keeps only in-frame clones and is missing some. The sample lists about 160,000 clones, about 83% occurring once. The source material was PBMCs or T cells enriched from blood (not recorded which). The receptors were gathered from a woman aged 50 to 60 in a cohort exposed to, infected with or recovered from COVID-19 (not recorded which). The CDR3 runs from the conserved cysteine through the conserved F or W.

CDR3aa	v_gene	j_gene
CASSRRTEKQETQYF	TRBV5-5	TRBJ2-5
CASSLDIAVADTQYF	TRBV5-4	TRBJ2-3
CASSIDLDQPQHF	TRBV19	TRBJ1-5
CASSSEGGPYEQYF	TRBV5-1	TRBJ2-7
CASSPGTSGDPSYNEQFF	TRBV3-1/TRBV3-2	TRBJ2-1
CASSQGTGGYEQFF	TRBV3-1/TRBV3-2	TRBJ2-1
CASSFRGSGLNSPLHF	TRBV28	TRBJ1-6
CASSLVLSGSQPQHF	TRBV7-2	TRBJ1-5
CASSGLPGTGLSYEQYF	TRBV7-9	TRBJ2-7
CASGLVLGGGPWEQFF	TRBV12-5	TRBJ2-1
CASSIDGAGSSGANVLTF	TRBV19	TRBJ2-6
CASSLDPGRGVQETQYF	TRBV7-9	TRBJ2-5
CASSLGEAGYTF	TRBV7-9	TRBJ1-2
CASSYSGTGDRGYTF	TRBV28	TRBJ1-2
CASSVAGGQETQYF	TRBV9	TRBJ2-5
CASSLATPPLAGTSYEQYF	TRBV11-2	TRBJ2-7
CSVWRAEAFF	TRBV29-1	TRBJ1-1
CASSWGTGGGYGYTF	TRBV5-4	TRBJ1-2
CASGRTATNYGYTF	TRBV28	TRBJ1-2
CASSLGPSGGKLFF	TRBV28	TRBJ1-4
CASSQDSTGLGSPLHF	TRBV4-2	TRBJ1-6
CASSLLQRASNYGYTF	TRBV5-6	TRBJ1-2
CASREPGTGSLGQYF	TRBV6-5	TRBJ2-7
CASKRTGFGETQYF	TRBV6-5	TRBJ2-5
CASSLSEGLGNQPQHF	TRBV28	TRBJ1-5
CASTQGGGDGQPQHF	TRBV7-2	TRBJ1-5
CASSFSRSYGYTF	TRBV28	TRBJ1-2